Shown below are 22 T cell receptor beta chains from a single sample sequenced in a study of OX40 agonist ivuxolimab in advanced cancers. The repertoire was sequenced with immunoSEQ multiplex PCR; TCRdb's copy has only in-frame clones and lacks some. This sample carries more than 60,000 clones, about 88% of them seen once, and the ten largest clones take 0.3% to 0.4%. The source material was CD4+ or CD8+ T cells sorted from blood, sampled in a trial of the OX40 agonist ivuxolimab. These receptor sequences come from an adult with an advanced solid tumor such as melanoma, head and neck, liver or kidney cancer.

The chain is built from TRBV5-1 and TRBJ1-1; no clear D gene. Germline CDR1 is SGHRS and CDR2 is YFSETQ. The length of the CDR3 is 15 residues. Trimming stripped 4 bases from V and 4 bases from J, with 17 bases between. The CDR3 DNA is TGCGCCAGCAGCGACCTGAGTGGCATGGGCACTGAAGCTTTCTTT. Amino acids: CASSDLSGMGTEAFF.

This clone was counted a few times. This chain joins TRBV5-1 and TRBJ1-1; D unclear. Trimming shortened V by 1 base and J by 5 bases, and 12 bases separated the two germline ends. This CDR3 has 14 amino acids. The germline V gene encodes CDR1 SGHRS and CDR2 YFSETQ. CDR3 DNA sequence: TGCGCCAGCAGCTTGCAGCAGGCTGGGACTGAAGCTTTCTTT. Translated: CASSLQQAGTEAFF.

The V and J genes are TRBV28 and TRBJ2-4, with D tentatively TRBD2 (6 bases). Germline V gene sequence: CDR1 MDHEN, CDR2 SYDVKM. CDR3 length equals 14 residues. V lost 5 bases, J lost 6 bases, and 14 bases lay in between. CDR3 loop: CASSPSGELNIQYF. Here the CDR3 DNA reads TGTGCCAGCAGTCCATCGGGGGAGCTAAACATTCAGTACTTC. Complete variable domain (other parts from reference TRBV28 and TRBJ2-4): DVKVTQSSRYLVKRTGEKVFLECVQDMDHENMFWYRQDPGLGLRLIYFSYDVKMKEKGDIPEGYSVSREKKERFSLILESASTNQTSMYLCASSPSGELNIQYFGAGTRLSVL.

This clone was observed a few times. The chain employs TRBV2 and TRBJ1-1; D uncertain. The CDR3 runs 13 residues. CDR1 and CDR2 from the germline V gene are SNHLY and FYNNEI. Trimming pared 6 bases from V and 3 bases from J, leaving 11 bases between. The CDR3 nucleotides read TGTGCCAGCAGCCCGGACGGGTACACTGAAGCTTTCTTT. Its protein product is CASSPDGYTEAFF.

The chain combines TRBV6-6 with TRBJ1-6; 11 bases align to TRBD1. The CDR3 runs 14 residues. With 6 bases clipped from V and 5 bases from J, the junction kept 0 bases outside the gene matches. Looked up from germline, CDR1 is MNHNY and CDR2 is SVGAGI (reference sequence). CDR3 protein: CASRGQGDNSPLHF. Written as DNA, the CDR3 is TGTGCCAGCAGGGGACAGGGGGATAATTCACCCCTCCACTTT.

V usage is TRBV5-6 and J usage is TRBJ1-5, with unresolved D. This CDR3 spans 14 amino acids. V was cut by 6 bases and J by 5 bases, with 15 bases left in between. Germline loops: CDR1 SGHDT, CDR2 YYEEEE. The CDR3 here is CASTLTGIDQPQHF. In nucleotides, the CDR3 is TGTGCCAGCACCTTAACGGGGATTGATCAGCCCCAGCATTTT.

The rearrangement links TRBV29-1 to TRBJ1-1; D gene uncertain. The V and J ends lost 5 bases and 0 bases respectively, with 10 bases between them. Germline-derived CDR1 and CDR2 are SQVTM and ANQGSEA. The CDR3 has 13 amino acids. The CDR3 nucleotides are TGCAGCGTTACCCCCCTGATGAACACTGAAGCTTTCTTT. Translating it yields CSVTPLMNTEAFF. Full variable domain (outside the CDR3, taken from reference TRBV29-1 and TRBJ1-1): SAVISQKPSRDICQRGTSLTIQCQVDSQVTMMFWYRQQPGQSLTLIATANQGSEATYESGFVIDKFPISRPNLTFSTLTVSNMSPEDSSIYLCSVTPLMNTEAFFGQGTRLTVV.

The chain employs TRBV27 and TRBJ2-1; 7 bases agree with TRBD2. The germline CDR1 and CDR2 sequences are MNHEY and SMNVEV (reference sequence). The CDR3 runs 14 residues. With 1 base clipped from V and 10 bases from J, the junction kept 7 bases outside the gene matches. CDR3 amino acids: CASSLLGRAGEQFF. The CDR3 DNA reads TGTGCCAGCAGTTTATTAGGGAGGGCGGGGGAGCAGTTCTTC.

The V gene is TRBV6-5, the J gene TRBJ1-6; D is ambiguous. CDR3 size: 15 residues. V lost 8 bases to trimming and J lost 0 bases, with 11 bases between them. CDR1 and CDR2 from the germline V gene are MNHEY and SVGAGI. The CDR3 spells CASEARSSYNSPLHF. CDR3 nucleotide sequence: TGTGCCAGCGAGGCGAGGAGCTCCTATAATTCACCCCTCCACTTT.

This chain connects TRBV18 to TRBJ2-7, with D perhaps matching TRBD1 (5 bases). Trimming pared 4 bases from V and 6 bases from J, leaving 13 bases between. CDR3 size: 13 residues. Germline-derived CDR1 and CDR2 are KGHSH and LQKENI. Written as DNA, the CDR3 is TGTGCCAGCTCACTGGATATCACAGGCGAGCAGTACTTC. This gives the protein CASSLDITGEQYF.

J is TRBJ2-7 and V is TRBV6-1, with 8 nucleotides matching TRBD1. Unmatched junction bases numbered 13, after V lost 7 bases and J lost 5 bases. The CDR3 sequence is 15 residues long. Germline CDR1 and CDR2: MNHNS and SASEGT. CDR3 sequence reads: CASTLQSAGGNEQYF. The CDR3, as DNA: TGTGCCAGCACCCTCCAATCGGCAGGGGGCAACGAGCAGTACTTC.

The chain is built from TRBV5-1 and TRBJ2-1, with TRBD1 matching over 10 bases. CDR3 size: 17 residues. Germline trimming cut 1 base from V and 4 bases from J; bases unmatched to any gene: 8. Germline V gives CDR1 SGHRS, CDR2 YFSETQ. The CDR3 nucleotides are TGCGCCAGCAGCTTGTCGGCGACAGGGGGCTTGTACAATGAGCAGTTCTTC. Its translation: CASSLSATGGLYNEQFF.

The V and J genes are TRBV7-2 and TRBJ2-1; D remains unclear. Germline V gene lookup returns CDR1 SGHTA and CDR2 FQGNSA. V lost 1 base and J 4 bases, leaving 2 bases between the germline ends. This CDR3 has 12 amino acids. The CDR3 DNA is TGTGCCAGCAGCTTAGGATACAATGAGCAGTTCTTC. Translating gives CASSLGYNEQFF.

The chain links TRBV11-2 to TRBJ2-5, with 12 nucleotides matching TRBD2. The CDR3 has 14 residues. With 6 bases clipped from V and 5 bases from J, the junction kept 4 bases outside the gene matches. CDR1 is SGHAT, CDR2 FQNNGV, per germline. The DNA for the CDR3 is TGTGCCAGCAGTTCACTAGCGGGAGGCGAGACCCAGTACTTC. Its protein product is CASSSLAGGETQYF.

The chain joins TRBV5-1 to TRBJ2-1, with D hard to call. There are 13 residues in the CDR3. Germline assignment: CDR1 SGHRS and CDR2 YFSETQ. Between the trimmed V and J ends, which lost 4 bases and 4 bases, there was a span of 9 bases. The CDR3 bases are TGCGCCAGCAGCGACCCGTTTTACAATGAGCAGTTCTTC. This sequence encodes CASSDPFYNEQFF.

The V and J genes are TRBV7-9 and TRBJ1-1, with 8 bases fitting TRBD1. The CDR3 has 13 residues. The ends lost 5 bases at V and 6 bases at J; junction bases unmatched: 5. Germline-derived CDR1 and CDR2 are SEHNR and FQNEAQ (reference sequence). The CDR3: CASSQGTGAEAFF. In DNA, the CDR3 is TGTGCCAGCAGCCAGGGGACAGGCGCTGAAGCTTTCTTT.

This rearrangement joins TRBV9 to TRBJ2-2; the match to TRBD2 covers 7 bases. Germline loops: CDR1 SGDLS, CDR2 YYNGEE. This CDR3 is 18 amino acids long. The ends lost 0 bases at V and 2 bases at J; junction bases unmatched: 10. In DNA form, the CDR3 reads TGTGCCAGCAGCGTAGCAGGAGGGCTAGCGGCTAACACCGGGGAGCTGTTTTTT. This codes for CASSVAGGLAANTGELFF. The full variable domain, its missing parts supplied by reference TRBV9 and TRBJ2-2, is DSGVTQTPKHLITATGQRVTLRCSPRSGDLSVYWYQQSLDQGLQFLIQYYNGEERAKGNILERFSAQQFPDLHSELNLSSLELGDSALYFCASSVAGGLAANTGELFFGEGSRLTVL.

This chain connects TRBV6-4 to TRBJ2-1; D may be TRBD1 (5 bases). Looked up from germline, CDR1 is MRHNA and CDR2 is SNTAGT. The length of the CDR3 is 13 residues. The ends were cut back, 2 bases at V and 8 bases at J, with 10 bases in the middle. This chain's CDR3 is CASSDERGDEQFF. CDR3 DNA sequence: TGTGCCAGCAGTGACGAAAGGGGCGATGAGCAGTTCTTC.

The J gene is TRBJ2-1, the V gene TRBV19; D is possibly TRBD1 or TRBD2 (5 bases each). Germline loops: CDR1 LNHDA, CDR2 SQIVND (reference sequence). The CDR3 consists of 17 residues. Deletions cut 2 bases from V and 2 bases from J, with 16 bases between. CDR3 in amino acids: CASSIPPGTAAYNEQFF. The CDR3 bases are TGTGCCAGTAGTATACCCCCCGGGACCGCAGCCTACAATGAGCAGTTCTTC.

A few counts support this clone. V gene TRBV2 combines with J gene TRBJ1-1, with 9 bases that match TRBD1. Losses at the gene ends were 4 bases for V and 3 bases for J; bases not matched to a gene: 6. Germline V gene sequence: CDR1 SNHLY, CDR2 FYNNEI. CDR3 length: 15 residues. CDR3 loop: CASSAVTGGDTEAFF. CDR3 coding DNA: TGTGCCAGCAGTGCTGTGACAGGGGGTGACACTGAAGCTTTCTTT.

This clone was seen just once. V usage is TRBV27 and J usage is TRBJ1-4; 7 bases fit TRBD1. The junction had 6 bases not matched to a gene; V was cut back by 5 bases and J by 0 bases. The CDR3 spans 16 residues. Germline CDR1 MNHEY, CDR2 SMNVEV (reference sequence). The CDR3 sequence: CASSPDRIATNEKLFF. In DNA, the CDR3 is TGTGCCAGCAGTCCGGACAGGATTGCAACTAATGAAAAACTGTTTTTT.

The CDR3 DNA reads TGTGCCAGCAGCGTAGGGTTAGCGGGAGGGACCGGGGAGCTGTTTTTT. As protein: CASSVGLAGGTGELFF. The rearrangement uses TRBV9 and TRBJ2-2; the match to TRBD2 covers 11 bases. J was trimmed by 5 bases and V by 0 bases; bases with no gene match: 3. The CDR3 is 16 residues long. Per the germline V gene, CDR1 is SGDLS and CDR2 is YYNGEE.